The 4 T cell receptor beta chains below all came from one sample that was sequenced in a study of breast tumors, draining lymph nodes, adjacent tissues. TCRdb called the multiplex PCR reads again in MiXCR, with one record for every CDR3 protein. The sample includes some 120,000 distinct CDR3 sequences, 20% of them seen just once. Axillary draining lymph nodes of breast cancer patients supplied the node samples. The source material was axillary lymph node tissue. The receptors here all came from a female donor with breast cancer. Some clones in this sample may be carry-over from other donors' samples.

This clonotype was detected many times. V and J are TRBV4-1 and TRBJ2-5; D is tentatively TRBD1 or TRBD2 (5 bases each). The CDR3 totals 15 residues. Germline assignment: CDR1 MGHRA and CDR2 YSYEKL. Trimming left V 0 bases short and J 7 bases short, with 15 bases between. The chain's CDR3 is CASSQERGTEGTQYF. The CDR3 DNA is TGCGCCAGCAGCCAAGAACGTGGGACCGAGGGGACCCAGTACTTC.

This chain connects TRBV18 to TRBJ1-6, with unresolved D. The germline V and J ends were trimmed by 3 bases and 0 bases, with 9 bases remaining between them. The germline CDR1 and CDR2 sequences are KGHSH and LQKENI. The CDR3 has 16 residues. CDR3 coding DNA: TGTGCCAGCTCACCGTCCCGGAGCTCCTATAATTCACCCCTCCACTTT. Translation gives CASSPSRSSYNSPLHF. The full variable domain, its missing parts supplied by reference TRBV18 and TRBJ1-6, is NAGVMQNPRHLVRRRGQEARLRCSPMKGHSHVYWYRQLPEEGLKFMVYLQKENIIDESGMPKERFSAEFPKEGPSILRIQQVVRGDSAAYFCASSPSRSSYNSPLHFGNGTRLTVT.

This clonotype was recorded at least ten times. The genes are TRBV5-4 and TRBJ2-5; no clear D. This CDR3 has 13 amino acids. V lost 0 bases to trimming and J lost 7 bases, with 10 bases between them. From germline, CDR1 is SGHNT and CDR2 YYREEE (reference sequence). As DNA, the CDR3 is TGTGCCAGCAGCTTGGTCACAGAGCCGACCCAGTACTTC. Translation gives CASSLVTEPTQYF.

This clonotype was recorded many times. This chain connects TRBV20-1 to TRBJ2-5; 9 bases align to TRBD2. Looked up from germline, CDR1 is DFQATT and CDR2 is SNEGSKA (reference sequence). This CDR3 is 14 amino acids long. V lost 2 bases, J lost 5 bases, and 6 bases stayed unmatched. The DNA for the CDR3 is TGCAGTGCTAGACTAGCGGGGTCTGGGGAGACCCAGTACTTC. Its protein product is CSARLAGSGETQYF.